One and the same sample provided the 20 T cell receptor beta chains below, sequenced in a study of blood T cells in healthy people across ages. Alongside a J-beta primer mix, a sample-barcoded 5' primer served in a second PCR lasting about 7 to 11 cycles. TCRdb used MiXCR to reprocess the 5' RACE reads, holding one entry per CDR3 protein. The data hold hundreds of thousands of distinct CDR3 sequences, with 40% to 45% observed a single time. Sequencing was carried out using blood. Receptor source: a man older than 75 in good health.

The chain carries TRBV30 and TRBJ2-3; perhaps TRBD1 as D (6 bases). The CDR3 runs to 14 residues. With 3 bases removed from V and 5 bases from J, the gap between germline ends came to 15 bases. Germline CDR1 reads GTSNPN; CDR2 reads SVGIG (reference sequence). CDR3 nucleotide sequence: TGTGCCTGGAGACAGGGTACCGTAGAAGATACGCAGTATTTT. Its protein product is CAWRQGTVEDTQYF.

The V gene is TRBV6-5, the J gene TRBJ1-4; 8 bases are shared with TRBD1. V lost 5 bases to trimming and J lost 0 bases; unmatched junction nucleotides: 5. This CDR3 contains 16 residues. CDR1 MNHEY and CDR2 SVGAGI come from the germline V gene. This chain's CDR3 is CASSHRQGSTNEKLFF. CDR3 DNA: TGTGCCAGCAGTCACCGACAGGGGTCAACTAATGAAAAACTGTTTTTT.

This clonotype was seen a handful of times. The chain recombines TRBV14 with TRBJ2-6; D possibly corresponds to TRBD1 (6 bases). V lost 4 bases, J lost 0 bases, and 16 bases lay in between. The CDR3 consists of 18 residues. CDR1 SGHDN and CDR2 FVKESK come from the germline V gene. This chain's CDR3 is CASSLLQGVSSGANVLTF. In DNA form, the CDR3 reads TGTGCCAGCAGCCTCCTACAGGGCGTCAGCTCTGGGGCCAACGTCCTGACTTTC.

This chain joins TRBV20-1 and TRBJ2-7, with 9 bases lining up with TRBD1. Germline V gene lookup returns CDR1 DFQATT and CDR2 SNEGSKA (reference sequence). V gave up 1 base and J gave up 2 bases; unmatched junction bases: 6. The CDR3 totals 15 residues. DNA of the CDR3: TGCAGTGCTAGAGCGTCGGACAGGGGCCCCTACGAGCAGTACTTC. Protein sequence: CSARASDRGPYEQYF.

The V gene is TRBV4-2, the J gene TRBJ2-1; 12 bases map to TRBD2. J gave up 8 bases and V 1 base, and 0 bases lay outside the gene matches. This CDR3 is 14 amino acids long. Germline CDR1 is LGHNA and CDR2 is YNFKEQ. CDR3 bases: TGTGCCAGCAGCCAAGGACTAGCGGGAGATGAGCAGTTCTTC. Protein sequence: CASSQGLAGDEQFF.

This clonotype occurred a few times. The chain joins TRBV3-1 to TRBJ2-6; the D gene is possibly TRBD1 (5 bases). CDR3 length: 16 amino acids. Germline lookup yields CDR1 LGHDT and CDR2 YNNKEL (reference sequence). The V end lost 5 bases, the J end lost 4 bases, and 15 bases lay between the germline ends. The CDR3 nucleotides read TGTGCCAGCAGCAGGGGCAGACTTTCCGGGGCCAACGTCCTGACTTTC. Translating gives CASSRGRLSGANVLTF.

This clonotype was recorded many times. This rearrangement joins TRBV7-9 to TRBJ2-3; D is ambiguous. V shed 0 bases and J shed 2 bases, with 6 bases lying between them. The CDR3 has 14 residues. Germline assignment: CDR1 SEHNR and CDR2 FQNEAQ (reference sequence). The CDR3 coding sequence is TGTGCCAGCAGCTTAGCCGGGCCCACAGATACGCAGTATTTT. Translated: CASSLAGPTDTQYF.

This clonotype was seen a few times. The chain couples TRBV4-3 to TRBJ1-2, with D possibly matching TRBD1 (5 bases). This CDR3 comprises 16 residues. Germline V gene sequence: CDR1 LGHNA, CDR2 YSLEER. The V end lost 1 base, the J end lost 7 bases, and 19 bases lay between the germline ends. The CDR3 DNA reads as TGCGCCAGCAGCCAAGCCCAGGGTTCTCCTATATTTGGCTACACCTTC. Translated, it gives CASSQAQGSPIFGYTF.

A few counts support this clonotype. This chain uses TRBV6-6 with TRBJ2-1; TRBD1 matches 9 bases. The ends lost 10 bases at V and 3 bases at J; junction bases unmatched: 10. Germline V gives CDR1 MNHNY, CDR2 SVGAGI (reference sequence). The CDR3 contains 15 residues. The CDR3 here is CATADSGQGYNEQFF. CDR3 nucleotides: TGTGCCACCGCAGATTCGGGACAGGGCTACAATGAGCAGTTCTTC.

DNA of the CDR3: TGTGCCAGCAGCCAAGGTTTGGTCAGGGGTGTTAATGAGCAGTTCTTC. Its translation: CASSQGLVRGVNEQFF. V usage is TRBV3-1 and J usage is TRBJ2-1; weak D call: TRBD1 (6 bases). V was trimmed by 1 base and J by 7 bases, leaving 17 bases between them. Germline values: CDR1 LGHDT, CDR2 YNNKEL (reference sequence). The CDR3 totals 16 residues.

V gene TRBV19 combines with J gene TRBJ2-1, with 8 bases fitting TRBD2. V shed 3 bases and J 7 bases; nucleotides not matched to a gene: 8. This CDR3 region has 15 residues. Looked up from germline, CDR1 is LNHDA and CDR2 is SQIVND (reference sequence). CDR3 in DNA: TGTGCCAGTAGTATCGGGGGGGCGCATGGGAATGAGCAGTTCTTC. Its protein product is CASSIGGAHGNEQFF.

This clonotype has more than one count but fewer than ten. The chain employs TRBV20-1 and TRBJ2-2; D is ambiguous. Trimming took off 1 base at V and 4 bases at J, with 7 bases between the two ends. CDR1 DFQATT and CDR2 SNEGSKA come from the germline V gene (reference sequence). This CDR3 is built from 13 residues. CDR3 coding DNA: TGCAGTGCTAGAGGGGAACCCACCGGGGAGCTGTTTTTT. It translates to CSARGEPTGELFF.

The chain links TRBV6-2 or TRBV6-3 to TRBJ2-1; TRBD2 agrees at 7 bases. After removal of 4 bases from V and 12 bases from J, the junction contained 21 bases not matched to a gene. The germline V gene has CDR1 MNHEY and CDR2 SVGEGT. CDR3 size: 17 residues. CDR3 sequence reads: CASSSTLARVGRSWQFF. As DNA, the CDR3 is TGTGCCAGCAGTTCAACACTAGCGAGAGTGGGGCGCAGTTGGCAGTTCTTC.

The rearrangement links TRBV6-5 to TRBJ1-2; D is perhaps TRBD1 (6 bases). Germline assignment: CDR1 MNHEY and CDR2 SVGAGI. The CDR3 has 14 amino acids. Between the trimmed V and J ends, which lost 8 bases and 8 bases, there was a span of 21 bases. The CDR3 sequence is CASHGVRGREGYTF. The CDR3 DNA reads as TGTGCCAGCCACGGTGTACGGGGGCGGGAAGGCTACACCTTC.

V is TRBV6-5 and J is TRBJ2-4, with 13 bases aligning to TRBD2. The end of the DNA fits TRBJ2-7 better, so the J call may be wrong. Germline values: CDR1 MNHEY, CDR2 SVGAGI. The CDR3 runs to 18 residues. The CDR3 sequence: CASSYFGLAGAPAYEQYF. The CDR3 nucleotides are TGTGCCAGCAGTTACTTCGGACTAGCGGGGGCCCCAGCGTACGAGCAGTACTTC.

This clonotype was picked up many times. The chain carries TRBV4-2 and TRBJ1-2; D not certain. CDR1 LGHNA and CDR2 YNFKEQ come from the germline V gene. This CDR3 region has 15 residues. The V end was cut by 0 bases, the J end by 0 bases, with 8 bases between. The CDR3 coding sequence is TGTGCCAGCAGCCAAGATAGGAGGGCTAACTATGGCTACACCTTC. Translating it yields CASSQDRRANYGYTF.

This clonotype was picked up a small number of times. The chain links TRBV29-1 to TRBJ1-1; 11 bases agree with TRBD1. CDR1 SQVTM and CDR2 ANQGSEA come from the germline V gene. Trimming took 4 bases from V and 7 from J; bases not matched to a gene: 8. There are 14 residues in the CDR3. CDR3 nucleotides: TGCAGCGTTGGGGCCGGACAGGGGGCCATTGAAGCTTTCTTT. This gives the protein CSVGAGQGAIEAFF.

DNA for the CDR3: TGTGCCAGCAGCTTAGTAACAGGGGTGGGCAATGAGCAGTTCTTC. Translated: CASSLVTGVGNEQFF. The chain uses TRBV7-2 and TRBJ2-1, with 7 bases fitting TRBD1. J lost 6 bases, V lost 1 base, and 6 bases had no gene match. The CDR3 runs to 15 residues. In germline, CDR1 is SGHTA, CDR2 FQGNSA.

The chain joins TRBV11-2 to TRBJ2-7; no definite D call. The DNA end favors TRBJ2-5, so the J call may be wrong. The CDR3 is 14 residues long. The germline V gene encodes CDR1 SGHAT and CDR2 FQNNGV. CDR3 bases: TGTGCCAGCAGCTCCCGGCAGAAACAAGAGACCCAGTACTTC. This gives the protein CASSSRQKQETQYF.

In its sample, this clonotype was seen many times. The chain has TRBV7-2 and TRBJ2-1, with D possibly being TRBD2 (5 bases). The CDR3 loop spans 14 amino acids. Trimming cost V 5 bases and J 6 bases, with 14 bases left between them. Germline loops: CDR1 SGHTA, CDR2 FQGNSA. CDR3 loop: CASSTEGFTNEQFF. The CDR3 DNA reads as TGTGCCAGCAGCACAGAGGGCTTTACCAATGAGCAGTTCTTC.